This TCR beta chain was found in a study of T cells in Graves' hyperthyroidism and ophthalmopathy. Study background: Peripheral blood specimens were obtained at initial diagnosis, prior to any treatment.

In making diagnoses, clinical symptoms, serum thyroxine and TRAb, thyroid ultrasound and orbital computed tomography were all used. Fresh peripheral blood, approximately 10 ml, yielded the PBMCs. Concerning this clonotype itself: Its cognate antigen is unknown.

The investigators amplified TCR beta CDR3 regions from RNA transcripts. The HTBI primer set served for first-round RT-PCR of the TCR CDR3. TCRdb fed the multiplex PCR reads into MiXCR, producing one record per CDR3 protein. This sample has about 400,000 distinct CDR3 sequences, with approximately 15% found just once. Broader study findings: A 13 V-J model separated ophthalmopathy from stable hyperthyroidism.

The CDR3 totals 15 residues. Trimming took off 2 bases at V and 5 bases at J, with 15 bases between the two ends. Per germline, CDR1 SGHDN and CDR2 FVKESK. Sample: blood. The V and J genes are TRBV14 and TRBJ1-1; no reliable D call. This clonotype originated in a woman in her twenties or thirties with Graves' hyperthyroidism. CDR3 in DNA: TGTGCCAGCAGCCAAAGCGGGGAGGGTCGTACTGAAGCTTTCTTT. Protein sequence: CASSQSGEGRTEAFF.